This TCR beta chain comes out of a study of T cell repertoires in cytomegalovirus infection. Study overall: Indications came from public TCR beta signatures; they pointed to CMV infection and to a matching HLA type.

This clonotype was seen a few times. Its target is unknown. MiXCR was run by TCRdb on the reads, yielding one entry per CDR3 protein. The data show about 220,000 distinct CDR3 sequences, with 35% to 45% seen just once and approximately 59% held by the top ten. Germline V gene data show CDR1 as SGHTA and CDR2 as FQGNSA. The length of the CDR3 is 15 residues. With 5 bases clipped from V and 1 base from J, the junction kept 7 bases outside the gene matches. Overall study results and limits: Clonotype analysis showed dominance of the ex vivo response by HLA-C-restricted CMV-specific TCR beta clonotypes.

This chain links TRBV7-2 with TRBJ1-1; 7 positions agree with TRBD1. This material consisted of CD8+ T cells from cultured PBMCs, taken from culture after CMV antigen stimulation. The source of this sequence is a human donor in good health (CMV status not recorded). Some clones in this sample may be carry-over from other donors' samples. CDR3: CASSHHRGGNTEAFF. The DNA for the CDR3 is TGTGCCAGCAGCCACCACAGGGGTGGGAACACTGAAGCTTTCTTT. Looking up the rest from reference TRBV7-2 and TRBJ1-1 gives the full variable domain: GAGVSQSPSNKVTEKGKDVELRCDPISGHTALYWYRQSLGQGLEFLIYFQGNSAPDKSGLPSDRFSAERTGGSVSTLTIQRTQQEDSAVYLCASSHHRGGNTEAFFGQGTRLTVV.